The present T cell receptor beta chain was sequenced within a study of Ad26.COV2.S vaccination and SARS-CoV-2 variants. Sample treatment: some 19 received Ad26.COV2.S at low or high dose, single or two shots; a few received placebo; per-sample allocation not given. Sampling was performed 63 days after the first vaccine or placebo injection. The trim removed 7 bases at V and 5 bases at J, leaving 7 bases unmatched. CDR3 length: 14 residues. From germline, CDR1 is SNHLY and CDR2 FYNNEI. The assay was immunoSEQ multiplex PCR, and TCRdb's table has in-frame clones only and misses some. Among hundreds of thousands of clones listed, 65% to 90% were seen once.

This receptor was obtained from a person between 18 and 59 years old who received the Ad26.COV2.S COVID-19 vaccine or a placebo. The sequenced sample was peripheral blood, obtained in a trial of Ad26.COV2.S vaccine versus placebo. The J gene is TRBJ2-3, the V gene TRBV2; TRBD1 agrees at 9 bases. This CDR3 reads CASTLTGGEDTQYF. CDR3 in DNA: TGTGCCAGCACCTTGACAGGGGGGGAAGATACGCAGTATTTT.